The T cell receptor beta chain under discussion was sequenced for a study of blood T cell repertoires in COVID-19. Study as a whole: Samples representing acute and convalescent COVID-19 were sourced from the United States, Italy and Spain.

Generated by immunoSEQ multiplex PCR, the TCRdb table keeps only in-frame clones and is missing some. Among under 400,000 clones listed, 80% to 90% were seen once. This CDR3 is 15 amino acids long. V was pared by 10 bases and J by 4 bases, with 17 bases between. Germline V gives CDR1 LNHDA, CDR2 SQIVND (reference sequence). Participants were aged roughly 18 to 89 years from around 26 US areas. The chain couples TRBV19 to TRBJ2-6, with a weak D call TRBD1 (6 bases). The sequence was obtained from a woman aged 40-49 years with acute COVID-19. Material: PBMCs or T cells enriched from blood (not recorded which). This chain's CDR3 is CATKTGTGGANVLTF. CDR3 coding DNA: TGTGCCACGAAGACAGGTACAGGAGGGGCCAACGTCCTGACTTTC.